This record looks at one T cell receptor beta chain sequence and its context. Germline loops: CDR1 MNHNS, CDR2 SASEGT. The CDR3 has 14 amino acids. Trimming removed 10 bases from V and 0 bases from J, with 14 bases in between. The data stem from a study of response to subunit inactivated influenza vaccine. One entry per CDR3 protein, called by TCRdb with MiXCR from the RT-PCR reads. The sample includes some 550,000 distinct CDR3 sequences, roughly a quarter of them seen just once. This same sample was also part of a study on T cells expressing NK-cell markers. As reported in that work: cDNA encoding TCR beta was synthesized via 5'RACE template switching incorporating UMIs. Sorted CD3+CD56+NKG2C+, CD3+CD56+NKG2C- and CD3+CD56-NKG2C+ T-cell subsets were beta-chain profiled. Seven sequenced donors out of eight were HCMV-seropositive, one seronegative. Alpha-beta TCR T cells were the sole sorting target in several experiments, owing to an anti-gamma-delta TCR antibody. The same clonotypes also predominated in the CD3+CD56-NKG2C+ fraction of several donors.

This chain links TRBV6-1 with TRBJ2-3; D not certain. This sample comprised CD4+ T cells sorted from PBMCs, obtained 11 to 12 days after vaccination. The TCR originated in a man aged 45-60 years who received an inactivated influenza vaccine. In DNA, the CDR3 is TGTGCCACCGCCTATTACCGCAGCACAGATACGCAGTATTTT. This translates into CATAYYRSTDTQYF.